The rows below give T cell receptor beta chains drawn from one sample of a study of CD8+ T cells in alopecia areata. Assay used: immunoSEQ multiplex PCR; TCRdb lists only in-frame clones, some missing. The sample records 200,000 to 250,000 clones, over 60% being singletons. The starting material was CD4+ T cells sorted from blood, obtained at week 4, from a patient treated with tofacitinib. The source is a human donor with alopecia areata. Both conserved end residues are part of each CDR3. D genes are given only for firm matches. Part of the rows lack a size; the others show once, few, many or a class for expanded clones.

abundance	v_gene	d_gene	j_gene	CDR3aa	CDR3nt
-	TRBV23-1	TRBD1	TRBJ1-2	CASSQHQKQDRHMGYTF	TGCGCCAGCAGTCAACATCAAAAACAGGACAGGCATATGGGCTACACCTTC
-	TRBV9	TRBD2	TRBJ2-1	CASSVLAGAYNEQFF	TGTGCCAGCAGCGTACTAGCGGGGGCCTACAATGAGCAGTTCTTC
once	TRBV14	-	TRBJ2-5	CASSPVKAGAAYF	TGTGCCAGCAGCCCAGTGAAGGCGGGGGCCGCGTACTTC
few	TRBV11-2	-	TRBJ1-6	CASSLDFRSPLHF	TGTGCCAGCAGCTTAGATTTTCGGTCACCCCTCCACTTT
-	TRBV28	-	TRBJ2-7	CASSPPIRVHEQYF	TGTGCCAGCAGTCCACCGATCAGGGTGCACGAGCAGTACTTC
once	TRBV29-1	TRBD1	TRBJ1-2	CSVLKAGQGAGYTF	TGCAGCGTTCTAAAAGCAGGACAGGGGGCAGGCTACACCTTC
-	TRBV11-1	TRBD2	TRBJ2-5	CASSSGTSLAETQYF	TGTGCCAGCAGCTCCGGGACTAGTCTTGCCGAGACCCAGTACTTC
-	TRBV5-4	-	TRBJ2-5	CASSLDNRKETQYF	TGTGCCAGCAGCTTGGACAATCGAAAGGAGACCCAGTACTTC
-	TRBV19	-	TRBJ2-7	CASSPRTDTYEQYF	TGTGCCAGTAGTCCCAGGACAGACACCTACGAGCAGTACTTC
few	TRBV6-4	-	TRBJ2-6	CASRDVAGANVLTF	TGTGCCAGCAGGGACGTTGCTGGGGCCAACGTCCTGACTTTC
-	TRBV6-1	TRBD1	TRBJ1-1	CASSEIGRGLSEAFF	TGTGCCAGCAGTGAAATAGGCAGGGGGCTGAGTGAAGCTTTCTTT
-	TRBV29-1	-	TRBJ1-1	CSVVRPLNTEAFF	TGCAGCGTTGTTCGTCCACTGAACACTGAAGCTTTCTTT
-	TRBV14	-	TRBJ2-5	CASSQGLVAGETQYF	TGTGCCAGCAGCCAAGGTTTGGTAGCCGGAGAGACCCAGTACTTC
few	TRBV5-1	-	TRBJ2-1	CASRVSLGDEQFF	TGCGCCAGCAGGGTATCTCTGGGGGATGAGCAGTTCTTC
-	TRBV29-1	-	TRBJ2-3	CSLGGPSTDTQYF	TGCAGCCTGGGGGGGCCAAGCACAGATACGCAGTATTTT
-	TRBV10-3	-	TRBJ2-3	CAISESPGTDTQYF	TGTGCCATCAGTGAGTCGCCAGGCACAGATACGCAGTATTTT
-	TRBV29-1	-	TRBJ1-1	CSVGNTEAFF	TGCAGCGTTGGGAACACTGAAGCTTTCTTT
-	TRBV29-1	-	TRBJ2-7	CSVEGSNYEQYF	TGCAGCGTTGAAGGTTCAAACTACGAGCAGTACTTC
-	TRBV11-2	TRBD2	TRBJ2-5	CASSPSGGETQYF	TGTGCCAGCAGTCCTAGCGGGGGGGAGACCCAGTACTTC
-	TRBV6-5	-	TRBJ1-1	CASSNTIREAFF	TGTGCCAGCAGTAACACCATCAGGGAAGCTTTCTTT
-	TRBV5-1	TRBD2	TRBJ2-1	CASNPSGGARNEQFF	TGCGCCAGCAACCCCAGCGGGGGGGCGAGAAATGAGCAGTTCTTC
-	TRBV7-2	-	TRBJ2-2	CASSDRGTGELFF	TGTGCCAGCAGCGATCGCGGAACCGGGGAGCTGTTTTTT
-	TRBV30	TRBD2	TRBJ2-1	CAWRRPIGTSGGRGEQFF	TGTGCCTGGAGGCGACCCATTGGAACTAGCGGGGGGCGGGGTGAGCAGTTCTTC
-	TRBV30	-	TRBJ1-2	CAWSPRGYGYTF	TGTGCCTGGAGTCCACGCGGCTATGGCTACACCTTC